This T cell receptor (beta chain) derives from a study of regulatory T cells in long-lasting Graves disease. Arm-PCR of CDR3 regions with iRepertoire HTBI primers generated TCR beta libraries. From the multiplex PCR reads, TCRdb called clonotypes with MiXCR, one entry per CDR3 protein. In the table there are hundreds of thousands of distinct CDR3 sequences, about a fifth of which are singletons. This clonotype was seen a handful of times. Described time point: persistent/refractory GD, antithyroid drugs over 5 years with positive TRAb. TCR sequences were obtained from RNA taken from PBMCs. The authors diagnosed Graves' disease using American Thyroid Association guidelines. The CDR3 runs 15 residues. Trimming at V came to 3 bases and at J to 5 bases, leaving 3 bases not matched to a gene. Germline V gene lookup returns CDR1 MNHEY and CDR2 SMNVEV (reference sequence).

The material sequenced was peripheral blood mononuclear cells (PBMCs), taken when the disease was refractory, from a patient treated with antithyroid drugs. V and J are TRBV27 and TRBJ2-7; 14 bases line up with TRBD2. This sequence was found in a female donor with Graves disease. The CDR3, as DNA: TGTGCCAGCAGTTTGGGGACTAGCGGGGGTAACGAGCAGTACTTC. Protein: CASSLGTSGGNEQYF.